The entry that follows covers one TCR beta chain sequence. Antigen unknown. This record comes from a study of prognosis after radiotherapy for stage I lung cancer. Overall study context: The patient group included nobody who received concurrent therapy with stereotactic body radiotherapy. Regarding the study as a whole: With medians of approximately 9,100 versus 7,200, unique TCR clone counts fell after stereotactic body radiation therapy. Following stereotactic body radiation therapy, patients who went on to develop distant metastases had lower Shannon entropy.

It was by two-round multiplex PCR that TCR beta CDR3 was amplified from genomic DNA. Primers specific to each TRBV and TRBJ gene drove first-round PCR. TCRdb re-analysed the multiplex PCR reads in MiXCR, keeping a single row per CDR3 protein. The table shows some 35,000 distinct CDR3 sequences, with around 35% occurring only once. CDR3 size: 13 residues. Germline V gene data show CDR1 as SQVTM and CDR2 as ANQGSEA. V shed 7 bases and J shed 10 bases, with 22 bases lying between them. The chain links TRBV29-1 to TRBJ1-2, with D unclear. This TCR was recovered from a donor aged 50 or older with non-small cell lung cancer. The sequencing here drew on PBMCs, taken before or after stereotactic body radiation therapy (not recorded which). CDR3: CSAGVRTRAFYTF. The CDR3 nucleotides are TGCAGCGCCGGGGTACGGACCCGTGCCTTCTACACCTTC. Supplemented by reference TRBV29-1 and TRBJ1-2, the full variable domain reads SAVISQKPSRDICQRGTSLTIQCQVDSQVTMMFWYRQQPGQSLTLIATANQGSEATYESGFVIDKFPISRPNLTFSTLTVSNMSPEDSSIYLCSAGVRTRAFYTFGSGTRLTVV.